The subject of this entry is one TCR beta chain. Libraries were prepared by immunoSEQ multiplex PCR; TCRdb keeps only in-frame clonotypes and omits some of them. This sample yields about 100,000 clones, of which about four fifths are seen a single time; about 5% belongs to the top ten. This sample is part of a study of blood T cell repertoires in COVID-19. The CDR3 covers 15 residues. With V trimmed by 7 bases and J by 5 bases, 9 bases remained unmatched. Per the germline V gene, CDR1 is SGHAT and CDR2 is FQDESV (reference sequence). This TCR was recovered from a man aged 60 to 69 with acute or convalescent COVID-19. The sample taken for sequencing was peripheral blood. This sequence joins TRBV11-1 and TRBJ2-5; TRBD2 agrees at 11 bases. DNA for the CDR3: TGTGCCAGCACCACTAGCGGGAGAAGTTTTGAGACCCAGTACTTC. Protein sequence: CASTTSGRSFETQYF. The full variable domain, with the rest looked up from reference TRBV11-1 and TRBJ2-5, is EAEVAQSPRYKITEKSQAVAFWCDPISGHATLYWYRQILGQGPELLVQFQDESVVDDSQLPKDRFSAERLKGVDSTLKIQPAELGDSAMYLCASTTSGRSFETQYFGPGTRLLVL.